Each of the 16 T cell receptor beta chains below was sequenced from the same sample in a study of blood T cell repertoires in COVID-19. Sequencing was performed with immunoSEQ multiplex PCR; in TCRdb, only in-frame clones are kept and a portion is missing. This sample has almost 400,000 clones, with roughly 90% found just once. Material for sequencing was PBMCs or T cells enriched from blood (not recorded which). The receptors stem from a woman aged 25-40 years with acute COVID-19.

Concerning this clone itself: A much larger clone lies one base from this, so it may be a read error. Other DNA sequences in the same sample also yield this CDR3. This chain uses TRBV9 with TRBJ2-3, with a possible D match to TRBD2 (7 bases). The CDR3 runs to 15 residues. Germline V gene data show CDR1 as SGDLS and CDR2 as YYNGEE. CDR3 sequence reads: CARRGGGASTDTQYF. In DNA form, the CDR3 reads TGCGCCCGCCGGGGAGGGGGGGCTAGCACAGATACGCAGTATTTT. The variable domain in full, with the rest retrieved from reference TRBV9 and TRBJ2-3, is DSGVTQTPKHLITATGQRVTLRCSPRSGDLSVYWYQQSLDQGLQFLIQYYNGEERAKGNILERFSAQQFPDLHSELNLSSLELGDSALYFCARRGGGASTDTQYFGPGTRLTVL.

The rearrangement uses TRBV30 and TRBJ2-7, with D perhaps matching TRBD1 (6 bases). CDR1 GTSNPN and CDR2 SVGIG come from the germline V gene (reference sequence). With 0 bases removed from V and 6 bases from J, the gap between germline ends came to 12 bases. There are 13 residues in the CDR3. DNA for the CDR3: TGTGCCTGGAGTGTACGCAGGGGCGCCGAGCAGTACTTC. Translated, it gives CAWSVRRGAEQYF.

V usage is TRBV19 and J usage is TRBJ1-2; D may be TRBD1 (5 bases). The length of the CDR3 is 15 residues. Trimming removed 7 bases from V and 3 bases from J, with 18 bases in between. Germline CDR1 LNHDA, CDR2 SQIVND (reference sequence). Written as DNA, the CDR3 is TGTGCCAGTACCCCCCGGGGGGAGACGGACTATGGCTACACCTTC. Its translation is CASTPRGETDYGYTF. The entire variable domain, with the rest obtained from reference TRBV19 and TRBJ1-2, is as follows: DGGITQSPKYLFRKEGQNVTLSCEQNLNHDAMYWYRQDPGQGLRLIYYSQIVNDFQKGDIAEGYSVSREKKESFPLTVTSAQKNPTAFYLCASTPRGETDYGYTFGSGTRLTVV.

This sequence joins TRBV6-5 and TRBJ1-1; 7 nucleotides match TRBD1. Germline values: CDR1 MNHEY, CDR2 SVGAGI. This CDR3 spans 14 amino acids. Trimming cost V 6 bases and J 0 bases; bases outside gene matches: 4. The CDR3 nucleotides are TGTGCCAGCAGAGGCGACAGGGTGAACACTGAAGCTTTCTTT. Protein sequence: CASRGDRVNTEAFF.

This clone was observed a handful of times. The chain couples TRBV14 to TRBJ2-7; 12 bases match TRBD1. Germline CDR1 and CDR2: SGHDN and FVKESK. The CDR3 consists of 16 residues. The V and J ends lost 5 bases and 3 bases, in that order; junction bases with no gene match: 8. The chain's CDR3 is CASSSLGTGGIYEQYF. The CDR3 DNA reads TGTGCCAGCAGCTCCCTCGGGACAGGGGGCATCTACGAGCAGTACTTC.

In the case of this clone: A junction boundary mismatches the germline segment, possibly from a read error. The chain links TRBV5-6 to TRBJ1-4; the D gene is possibly TRBD1 (6 bases). CDR1 SGHDT and CDR2 YYEEEE come from the germline V gene. This CDR3 spans 12 amino acids. The CDR3 sequence is CASSSWGGDTLF. The CDR3 DNA reads TGTGCCAGCAGCTCTTGGGGAGGGGACACGCTTTTT.

This chain uses TRBV7-2 with TRBJ1-5, with unresolved D. The germline V gene has CDR1 SGHTA and CDR2 FQGNSA. The CDR3 spans 15 residues. V gave up 2 bases and J gave up 11 bases, with 19 bases separating them. The chain's CDR3 is CASSLRTSTPRAQHF. CDR3 bases: TGTGCCAGCAGCTTACGAACCTCGACCCCACGGGCCCAGCATTTT.

The rearrangement links TRBV18 to TRBJ2-7, with 11 nucleotides matching TRBD2. Germline V gene data show CDR1 as KGHSH and CDR2 as LQKENI. The CDR3 covers 14 residues. Trimming at V came to 3 bases and at J to 6 bases, leaving 4 bases not matched to a gene. The CDR3 loop is CASSPSGGAFEQYF. CDR3 bases: TGTGCCAGCTCACCTAGCGGGGGGGCCTTCGAGCAGTACTTC.

This rearrangement joins TRBV4-3 to TRBJ1-4; 9 nucleotides align to TRBD1. Germline CDR1 reads LGHNA; CDR2 reads YSLEER. The junction had 11 bases not matched to a gene; V was cut back by 1 base and J by 5 bases. The CDR3 spans 18 residues. The CDR3 DNA reads TGCGCCAGCAGCCAAGGGGTCCCGGGACAGGGTCTAAATGAAAAACTGTTTTTT. Amino acids: CASSQGVPGQGLNEKLFF.

The chain links TRBV2 to TRBJ1-6; weak D call: TRBD1 (5 bases). CDR1 and CDR2 (germline): SNHLY, FYNNEI. CDR3 length: 15 amino acids. V was clipped by 6 bases and J by 6 bases, with 15 bases between them. The CDR3 DNA is TGTGCCAGCAGCGAAAGACAGCCAACTAATTCACCCCTCCACTTT. It codes for CASSERQPTNSPLHF.

J is TRBJ1-2 and V is TRBV7-9; D remains unclear. The CDR3 runs 13 residues. Trimming stripped 3 bases from V and 5 bases from J, with 10 bases between. The germline V gene has CDR1 SEHNR and CDR2 FQNEAQ (reference sequence). The DNA of the CDR3 is TGTGCCAGCAGCTTCGGCGGCTGGTATGGCTACACCTTC. Protein: CASSFGGWYGYTF.

This chain uses TRBV7-3 with TRBJ2-2; D gene uncertain. Germline CDR1 SGHTA, CDR2 FQGTGA. CDR3 length: 13 amino acids. The V end lost 5 bases, the J end lost 3 bases, and 7 bases lay between the germline ends. The CDR3 region is CASSQTDTGELFF. The CDR3 bases are TGTGCCAGCAGCCAAACAGACACCGGGGAGCTGTTTTTT. The entire variable domain, with the rest obtained from reference TRBV7-3 and TRBJ2-2, is as follows: GAGVSQTPSNKVTEKGKYVELRCDPISGHTALYWYRQSLGQGPEFLIYFQGTGAADDSGLPNDRFFAVRPEGSVSTLKIQRTERGDSAVYLCASSQTDTGELFFGEGSRLTVL.

In regard to this clone: Its ends do not fully match the called genes, so a read error is possible. V gene TRBV7-6 combines with J gene TRBJ1-5; TRBD1 agrees at 9 bases. CDR3 length: 15 residues. CDR1 SGHVS and CDR2 FNYEAQ come from the germline V gene. CDR3 sequence (DNA): TGTGCCAGCAGTTTAGCGGACAGGGGAGGTCAGCCCCAGCATTTT. Translated, it gives CASSLADRGGQPQHF. Variable domain in full (rest from reference TRBV7-6 and TRBJ1-5): GAGVSQSPRYKVTKRGQDVALRCDPISGHVSLYWYRQALGQGPEFLTYFNYEAQQDKSGLPNDRFSAERPEGSISTLTIQRTEQRDSAMYRCASSLADRGGQPQHFGDGTRLSIL.

The chain recombines TRBV2 with TRBJ2-5; 8 bases are a match to TRBD2. Germline CDR1 and CDR2: SNHLY and FYNNEI. V shed 1 base, J shed 5 bases, and the junction held 3 bases outside the gene matches. CDR3 length equals 14 residues. The CDR3 nucleotides are TGTGCCAGCAGTGAAGACGGGAGGGGGGAGACCCAGTACTTC. Protein sequence: CASSEDGRGETQYF.

The gene calls are TRBV4-1 and TRBJ1-2; possible D gene TRBD1, 5 bases. CDR3 length: 15 amino acids. The germline V gene encodes CDR1 MGHRA and CDR2 YSYEKL. Trimming left V 0 bases short and J 6 bases short, with 14 bases between. In nucleotides, the CDR3 is TGCGCCAGCAGCCAAGATGGGGCGGGGCGGAATGGCTACACCTTC. Translating gives CASSQDGAGRNGYTF.

As DNA, the CDR3 is TGTGCCAGTAGTACCTCAGCGGGGGGTAGCACAGATACGCAGTATTTT. It codes for CASSTSAGGSTDTQYF. The gene calls are TRBV19 and TRBJ2-3; TRBD2 aligns across 9 bases. The J segment lost 0 bases and the V segment lost 4 bases, leaving 5 bases of the junction unmatched. This CDR3 comprises 16 residues. Germline values: CDR1 LNHDA, CDR2 SQIVND (reference sequence).